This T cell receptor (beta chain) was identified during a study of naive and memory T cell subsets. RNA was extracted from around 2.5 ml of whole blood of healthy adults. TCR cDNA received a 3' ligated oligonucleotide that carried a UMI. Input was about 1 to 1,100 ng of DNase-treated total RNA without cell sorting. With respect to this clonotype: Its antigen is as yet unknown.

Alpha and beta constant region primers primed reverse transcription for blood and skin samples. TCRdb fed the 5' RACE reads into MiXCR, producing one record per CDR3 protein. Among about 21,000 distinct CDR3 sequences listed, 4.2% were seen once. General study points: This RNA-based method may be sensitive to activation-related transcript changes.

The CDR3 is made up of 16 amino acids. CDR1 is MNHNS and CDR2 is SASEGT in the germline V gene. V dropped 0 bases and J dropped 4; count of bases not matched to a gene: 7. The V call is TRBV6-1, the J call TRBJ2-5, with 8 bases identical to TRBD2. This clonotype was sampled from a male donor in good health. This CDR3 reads CASSEALREGTETQYF. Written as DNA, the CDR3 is TGTGCCAGCAGTGAAGCGCTTCGGGAGGGAACAGAGACCCAGTACTTC.